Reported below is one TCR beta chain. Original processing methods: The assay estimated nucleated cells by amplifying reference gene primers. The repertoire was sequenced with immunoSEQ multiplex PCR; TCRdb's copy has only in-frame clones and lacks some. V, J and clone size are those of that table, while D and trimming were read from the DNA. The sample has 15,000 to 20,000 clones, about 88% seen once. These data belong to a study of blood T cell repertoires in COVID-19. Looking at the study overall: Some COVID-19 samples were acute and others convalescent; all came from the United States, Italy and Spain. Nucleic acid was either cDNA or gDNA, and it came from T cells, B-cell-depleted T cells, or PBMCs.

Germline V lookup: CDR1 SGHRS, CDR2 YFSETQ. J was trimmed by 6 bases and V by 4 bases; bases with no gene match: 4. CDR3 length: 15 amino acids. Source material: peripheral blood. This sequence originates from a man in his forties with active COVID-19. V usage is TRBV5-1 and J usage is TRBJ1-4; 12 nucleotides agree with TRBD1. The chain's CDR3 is CASSAGTGGDEKLFF. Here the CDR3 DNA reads TGCGCCAGCAGCGCAGGGACAGGGGGCGATGAAAAACTGTTTTTT.